This TCR beta chain was sequenced for a study of cytomegalovirus exposure and HLA in healthy donors. It was with 60 Vbeta and 13 Jbeta primers that the PCR ran. Sequencing used immunoSEQ multiplex PCR; TCRdb keeps in-frame clones, though not all of them. The repertoire includes approximately 87,000 clones, 80% to 85% of them detected once, and under 5.5% sits in the top ten. This CDR3 region has 15 residues. Germline V gene data show CDR1 as SGHNT and CDR2 as YENEEA. Trimming left V 5 bases short and J 0 bases short, with 11 bases between. This TCR was sampled from a woman between 65 and 79 years old in good health and CMV-seropositive. The sequencing input was PBMCs. V and J are TRBV11-3 and TRBJ1-3; no firm D call. The chain's CDR3 is CASSEQSDSGNTIYF. CDR3 bases: TGTGCCAGCAGCGAACAGTCCGACTCTGGAAACACCATATATTTT.